Below, 23 T cell receptor beta chains from the same sample are listed, as sequenced in a study of neurological immune-mediated disorders. TCRdb redid the calling of the 5' RACE reads with MiXCR, one entry per CDR3 protein. This sample has roughly 15,000 distinct CDR3 sequences, with 3% to 4.5% found just once. Sequencing was carried out using CD8+ T cells from blood. Receptor source: a woman in her thirties or forties in good health.

In this sample, this clonotype turned up many times. The V and J genes are TRBV5-1 and TRBJ2-5; maybe TRBD1 (5 bases). The V end was cut by 1 base, the J end by 2 bases, with 30 bases between. Germline assignment: CDR1 SGHRS and CDR2 YFSETQ. The CDR3 runs to 21 residues. In DNA, the CDR3 is TGCGCCAGCAGCTTGTCCCCACTTTGGAGCAACAAGGACACAAGGCAAGAGACCCAGTACTTC. Its translation: CASSLSPLWSNKDTRQETQYF.

This clonotype was detected ten times or more. The rearrangement links TRBV15 to TRBJ1-3; perhaps TRBD1 as D (6 bases). CDR1 is LNHNV, CDR2 YYDKDF, per germline (reference sequence). The V end lost 3 bases, the J end lost 0 bases, and 9 bases lay between the germline ends. The CDR3 is 15 amino acids. The CDR3 reads CATSRDSSSGNTIYF. The CDR3 nucleotides are TGTGCCACCAGCAGGGACAGCAGCTCTGGAAACACCATATATTTT. Full variable domain (missing parts from reference TRBV15 and TRBJ1-3): DAMVIQNPRYQVTQFGKPVTLSCSQTLNHNVMYWYQQKSSQAPKLLFHYYDKDFNNEADTPDNFQSRRPNTSFCFLDIRSPGLGDTAMYLCATSRDSSSGNTIYFGEGSWLTVV.

This clonotype showed up many times. The V gene is TRBV5-1, the J gene TRBJ1-2, with D uncertain. The V gene's germline CDR1 is SGHRS and CDR2 YFSETQ. V shed 0 bases and J shed 8 bases, with 11 bases lying between them. CDR3 size: 13 residues. CDR3 sequence reads: CASSLEGEWGYTF. DNA for the CDR3: TGCGCCAGCAGCTTGGAAGGCGAATGGGGCTACACCTTC.

This clonotype was counted at least ten times. The gene calls are TRBV28 and TRBJ2-1, with 7 bases aligning to TRBD1. Germline V lookup: CDR1 MDHEN, CDR2 SYDVKM. V was pared by 5 bases and J by 2 bases, with 6 bases of the junction left unmatched. CDR3 length equals 15 residues. The chain's CDR3 is CASSPRDSPYNEQFF. CDR3 coding DNA: TGTGCCAGCAGTCCCCGGGACAGCCCCTACAATGAGCAGTTCTTC.

This clonotype was seen at least ten times. The gene calls are TRBV6-4 and TRBJ2-1, with D hard to call. The CDR3 is 14 residues long. CDR1 is MRHNA, CDR2 SNTAGT, per germline. Trimming removed 6 bases at V and 3 bases at J, with 12 bases between. The CDR3 here is CASRAFLFYNEQFF. The CDR3 nucleotides read TGTGCCAGCAGGGCCTTCCTGTTCTACAATGAGCAGTTCTTC.

This clonotype was observed many times. The J gene is TRBJ2-2, the V gene TRBV28, with D perhaps matching TRBD2 (7 bases). The germline gives CDR1 MDHEN, CDR2 SYDVKM. Trimming stripped 8 bases from V and 1 base from J, with 14 bases between. This CDR3 comprises 15 residues. The CDR3 region is CASWEGTWNTGELFF. In nucleotides, the CDR3 is TGTGCCAGCTGGGAGGGGACATGGAACACCGGGGAGCTGTTTTTT.

The sample holds many counts of this clonotype. The chain carries TRBV20-1 and TRBJ1-2, with D hard to call. In germline, CDR1 is DFQATT, CDR2 SNEGSKA (reference sequence). The CDR3 consists of 11 residues. Trimming took off 6 bases at V and 6 bases at J, with 11 bases between the two ends. The CDR3 reads CSAKRTNGYTF. CDR3 DNA sequence: TGCAGTGCCAAAAGGACTAATGGCTACACCTTC.

This clonotype was seen repeatedly, ten times or more. This chain joins TRBV29-1 and TRBJ2-7; D uncertain. The length of the CDR3 is 12 residues. Germline-derived CDR1 and CDR2 are SQVTM and ANQGSEA. Trimming left V 4 bases short and J 3 bases short, with 10 bases between. The CDR3 spells CSVVGQFYEQYF. DNA of the CDR3: TGCAGCGTTGTGGGCCAGTTCTACGAGCAGTACTTC.

This clonotype was recorded many times. The chain recombines TRBV27 with TRBJ2-7; D not resolved. The CDR3 is made up of 13 amino acids. Germline-derived CDR1 and CDR2 are MNHEY and SMNVEV (reference sequence). Trimming left V 2 bases short and J 6 bases short, with 11 bases between. The CDR3 DNA reads TGTGCCAGCAGTTTAAGGGCAAGGCGCGAGCAGTACTTC. Translating gives CASSLRARREQYF.

In this sample, this clonotype turned up many times. The rearrangement links TRBV19 to TRBJ2-2; D not certain. The V and J ends lost 4 bases and 7 bases respectively, with 10 bases between them. CDR3 length: 13 amino acids. The germline gives CDR1 LNHDA, CDR2 SQIVND (reference sequence). DNA for the CDR3: TGTGCCAGTAGTAGGTCTCTCGGCGGGGAGCTGTTTTTT. It codes for CASSRSLGGELFF.

This clonotype was counted ten times or more. V gene TRBV6-2 or TRBV6-3 combines with J gene TRBJ2-7; unclear D gene. Germline CDR1 MNHEY, CDR2 SVGEGT. Trimming left V 6 bases short and J 1 base short, with 7 bases between. CDR3 length equals 12 residues. The CDR3 protein is CASRPGSYEQYF. As DNA, the CDR3 is TGTGCCAGCAGGCCGGGTTCCTACGAGCAGTACTTC.

This clonotype was counted at least ten times. This chain uses TRBV5-1 with TRBJ2-3, with TRBD1 identical over 9 bases. Germline trimming cut 1 base from V and 3 bases from J; bases unmatched to any gene: 3. The V gene's germline CDR1 is SGHRS and CDR2 YFSETQ. The CDR3 totals 15 residues. The CDR3 loop reads CASSLTGGLTDTQYF. The CDR3 DNA follows: TGCGCCAGCAGCTTGACAGGGGGCTTGACAGATACGCAGTATTTT.

Ten or more counts support this clonotype. The chain joins TRBV28 to TRBJ2-5, with TRBD1 matching over 8 bases. This CDR3 comprises 17 residues. Trimming removed 4 bases from V and 2 bases from J; junction bases left unmatched: 12. CDR1 and CDR2 (germline): MDHEN, SYDVKM. CDR3 DNA: TGTGCCAGCAGTTCGCGACAGGGGAGGATGATGCAAGAGACCCAGTACTTC. It codes for CASSSRQGRMMQETQYF. Filled out from reference TRBV28 and TRBJ2-5, the complete variable domain reads DVKVTQSSRYLVKRTGEKVFLECVQDMDHENMFWYRQDPGLGLRLIYFSYDVKMKEKGDIPEGYSVSREKKERFSLILESASTNQTSMYLCASSSRQGRMMQETQYFGPGTRLLVL.

This clonotype has at least ten counts. The gene calls are TRBV6-5 and TRBJ1-1; 9 bases are shared with TRBD1. J gave up 4 bases and V 5 bases, and 2 bases lay outside the gene matches. Germline CDR1 MNHEY, CDR2 SVGAGI. The CDR3 totals 13 residues. The CDR3 DNA reads TGTGCCAGCAGTACAGGGGGCATCACTGAAGCTTTCTTT. Translating it yields CASSTGGITEAFF.

Many counts were recorded for this clonotype. This sequence joins TRBV7-7 and TRBJ2-1, with 10 bases matching TRBD1. The V and J ends lost 5 bases and 10 bases, in that order; junction bases with no gene match: 11. The germline V gene has CDR1 SSHAT and CDR2 FNYEAQ (reference sequence). There are 15 residues in the CDR3. CDR3 residues: CASSLRPGTGDEQFF. The CDR3 DNA is TGTGCCAGCAGCCTGCGCCCCGGGACAGGGGACGAGCAGTTCTTC.

This clonotype has at least ten counts. The genes are TRBV6-5 and TRBJ1-2, with TRBD1 matching 11 bases. This CDR3 is built from 15 residues. The V segment lost 2 bases and the J segment 4 bases; nucleotides outside the gene matches: 3. Germline CDR1 is MNHEY and CDR2 is SVGAGI. The CDR3 DNA reads TGTGCCAGCAGTTACGGACAGGGGGCAGGCTATGGCTACACCTTC. This translates into CASSYGQGAGYGYTF.

This clonotype was counted at least ten times. The chain has TRBV12-3 or TRBV12-4 and TRBJ2-1; D uncertain. Trimming removed 5 bases at V and 4 bases at J, with 6 bases between. CDR3 length equals 12 residues. The CDR3 sequence is CASSVIYNEQFF. CDR3 DNA: TGTGCCAGCAGTGTGATATACAATGAGCAGTTCTTC.

This clonotype was seen ten or more times. The chain uses TRBV28 and TRBJ2-7, with TRBD1 as a possible D gene (6 bases). CDR3 size: 14 residues. Trimming took 5 bases from V and 6 from J, leaving 17 bases between them. Germline V gene lookup returns CDR1 MDHEN and CDR2 SYDVKM. CDR3 protein: CASSPQGRGGEQYF. Written as DNA, the CDR3 is TGTGCCAGCAGTCCCCAGGGGAGAGGCGGCGAGCAGTACTTC. Looking up the rest from reference TRBV28 and TRBJ2-7 gives the full variable domain: DVKVTQSSRYLVKRTGEKVFLECVQDMDHENMFWYRQDPGLGLRLIYFSYDVKMKEKGDIPEGYSVSREKKERFSLILESASTNQTSMYLCASSPQGRGGEQYFGPGTRLTVT.

This clonotype was recorded at least ten times. This chain uses TRBV29-1 with TRBJ2-1, with TRBD1 matching 8 bases. The CDR3 covers 14 residues. After removal of 5 bases from V and 9 bases from J, the junction contained 12 bases not matched to a gene. Germline V gene data show CDR1 as SQVTM and CDR2 as ANQGSEA. CDR3 in DNA: TGCAGCGTTTTGGTAGGACAGGGTGGGAGTGAGCAGTTCTTC. Encoded protein: CSVLVGQGGSEQFF.

This clonotype has a count of ten or more. The chain combines TRBV6-6 with TRBJ2-3; a weak D match, TRBD2 (5 bases). The CDR3 extends over 16 amino acids. CDR1 and CDR2 from the germline V gene are MNHNY and SVGAGI (reference sequence). V was cut by 0 bases and J by 4 bases, with 14 bases left in between. CDR3 in DNA: TGTGCCAGCAGTTACTCGGCGGCTAGCTCTTCAGATACGCAGTATTTT. It codes for CASSYSAASSSDTQYF.

The chain uses TRBV7-6 and TRBJ2-1; D might be TRBD1 (5 bases). Trimming removed 2 bases from V and 7 bases from J, with 15 bases in between. This CDR3 has 15 amino acids. Looked up from germline, CDR1 is SGHVS and CDR2 is FNYEAQ. The chain's CDR3 is CASSLSRGAGNEQFF. The DNA for the CDR3 is TGTGCCAGCAGCTTATCTCGTGGGGCAGGGAATGAGCAGTTCTTC.

This clonotype is labeled medium-sized (0.01 to 0.1%). The chain links TRBV5-1 to TRBJ1-1; possibly TRBD1 for D (5 bases). Germline V gene lookup returns CDR1 SGHRS and CDR2 YFSETQ. V was clipped by 4 bases and J by 3 bases, with 16 bases between them. This CDR3 is built from 15 residues. The DNA for the CDR3 is TGCGCCAGCAGCGGACGGTCCGGAGGGGACACTGAAGCTTTCTTT. Protein: CASSGRSGGDTEAFF.

This clonotype was observed at least ten times. This chain joins TRBV28 and TRBJ2-7; possibly TRBD1 or TRBD2 for D (5 bases each). CDR3 length: 11 residues. Germline values: CDR1 MDHEN, CDR2 SYDVKM. V was pared by 3 bases and J by 7 bases, with 7 bases between. The CDR3 sequence: CASSLGTEQYF. In nucleotides, the CDR3 is TGTGCCAGCAGTTTGGGGACGGAGCAGTACTTC.